This T cell receptor (beta chain) appears in the sequencing data of a study of blood T cells in healthy people across ages. Study context: Template switching picked up about one barcoded beta molecule for each two T cells.

There are 14 residues in the CDR3. Looked up from germline, CDR1 is MDHEN and CDR2 is SYDVKM. Trimming took off 3 bases at V and 0 bases at J, with 3 bases between the two ends. For the second PCR, which ran for roughly 6 to 12 cycles, a sample-barcoded 5' primer and a J-beta primer mix were used. All cDNA molecules were each tagged by a template-switch adaptor with 12 random nucleotides. TCRdb passed the 5' RACE reads through MiXCR, listing each CDR3 protein once. The data show about 540,000 distinct CDR3 sequences, with less than 25% seen just once and just under 9% held by the top ten. A further study also used this sample, focusing on T cells of mothers and their children. Per that study: Maternal samples each gave over 10 million TCR beta CDR3 reads, and child samples approximately 2.8 million each.

Input material: blood. This clonotype was obtained from a boy aged 5-17 years in good health. The rearrangement links TRBV28 to TRBJ2-6; D is unresolved. In DNA, the CDR3 is TGTGCCAGCAGTTTTATCTCTGGGGCCAACGTCCTGACTTTC. It specifies CASSFISGANVLTF.